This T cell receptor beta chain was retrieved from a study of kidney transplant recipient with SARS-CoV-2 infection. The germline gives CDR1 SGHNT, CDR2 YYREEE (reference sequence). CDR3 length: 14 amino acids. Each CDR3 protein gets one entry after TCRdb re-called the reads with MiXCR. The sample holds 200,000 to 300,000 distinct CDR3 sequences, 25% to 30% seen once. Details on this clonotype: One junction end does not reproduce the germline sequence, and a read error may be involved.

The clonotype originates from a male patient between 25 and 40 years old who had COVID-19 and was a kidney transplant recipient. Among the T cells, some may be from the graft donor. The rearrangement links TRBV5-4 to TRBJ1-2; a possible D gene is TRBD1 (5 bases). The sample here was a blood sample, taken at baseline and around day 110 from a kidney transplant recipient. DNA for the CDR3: TGTGCCAGCGGCTTGTCACAGGAGGCCTATGGCTACACCTTC. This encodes CASGLSQEAYGYTF. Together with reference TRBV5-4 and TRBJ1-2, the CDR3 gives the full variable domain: ETGVTQSPTHLIKTRGQQVTLRCSSQSGHNTVSWYQQALGQGPQFIFQYYREEENGRGNFPPRFSGLQFPNYSSELNVNALELDDSALYLCASGLSQEAYGYTFGSGTRLTVV.